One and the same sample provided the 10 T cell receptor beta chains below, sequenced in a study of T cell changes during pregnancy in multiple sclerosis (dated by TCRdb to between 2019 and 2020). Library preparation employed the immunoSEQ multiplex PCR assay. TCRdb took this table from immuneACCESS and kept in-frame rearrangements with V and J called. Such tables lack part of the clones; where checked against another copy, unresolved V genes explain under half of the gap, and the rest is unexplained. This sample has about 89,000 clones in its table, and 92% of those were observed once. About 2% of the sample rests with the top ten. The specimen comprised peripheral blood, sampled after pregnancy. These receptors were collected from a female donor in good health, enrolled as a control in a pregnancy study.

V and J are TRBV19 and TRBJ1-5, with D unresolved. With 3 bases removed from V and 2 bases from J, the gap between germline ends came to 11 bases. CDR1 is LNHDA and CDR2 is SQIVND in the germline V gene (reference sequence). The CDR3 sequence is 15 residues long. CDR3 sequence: CASSMSGIGNQPQHF. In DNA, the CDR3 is TGTGCCAGTAGTATGTCGGGGATTGGCAATCAGCCCCAGCATTTT.

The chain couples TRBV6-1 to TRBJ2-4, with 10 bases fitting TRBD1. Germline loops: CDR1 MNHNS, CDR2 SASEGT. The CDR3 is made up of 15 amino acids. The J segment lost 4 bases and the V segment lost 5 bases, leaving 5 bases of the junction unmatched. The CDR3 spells CASSNPGQGKNIQYF. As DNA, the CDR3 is TGTGCCAGCAGTAACCCGGGACAGGGGAAAAACATTCAGTACTTC.

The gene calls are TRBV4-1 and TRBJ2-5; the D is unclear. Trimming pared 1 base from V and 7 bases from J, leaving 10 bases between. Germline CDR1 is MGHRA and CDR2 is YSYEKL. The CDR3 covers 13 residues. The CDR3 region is CASSQGITGTQYF. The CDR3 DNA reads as TGCGCCAGCAGCCAAGGAATTACGGGGACCCAGTACTTC.

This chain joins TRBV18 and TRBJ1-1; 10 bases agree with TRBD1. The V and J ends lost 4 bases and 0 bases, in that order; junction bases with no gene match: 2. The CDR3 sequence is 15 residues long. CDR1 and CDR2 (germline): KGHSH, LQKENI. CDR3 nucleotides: TGTGCCAGCTCACTCGGGACAGGGGTGAACACTGAAGCTTTCTTT. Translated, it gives CASSLGTGVNTEAFF.

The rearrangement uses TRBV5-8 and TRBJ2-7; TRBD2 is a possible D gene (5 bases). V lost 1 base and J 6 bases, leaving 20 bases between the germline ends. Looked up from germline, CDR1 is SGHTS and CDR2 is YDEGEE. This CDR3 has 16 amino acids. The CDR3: CASSLRIRPASSEQYF. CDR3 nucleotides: TGTGCCAGCAGCTTGCGCATCCGGCCGGCTAGCTCCGAGCAGTACTTC.

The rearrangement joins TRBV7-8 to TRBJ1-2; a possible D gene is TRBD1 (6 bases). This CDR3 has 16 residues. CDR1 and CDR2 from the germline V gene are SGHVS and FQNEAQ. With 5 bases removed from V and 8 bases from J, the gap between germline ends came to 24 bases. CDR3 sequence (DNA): TGTGCCAGCAGCCCTCCCGGATGGGGGGGCGCGGAGGGCTACACCTTC. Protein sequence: CASSPPGWGGAEGYTF.

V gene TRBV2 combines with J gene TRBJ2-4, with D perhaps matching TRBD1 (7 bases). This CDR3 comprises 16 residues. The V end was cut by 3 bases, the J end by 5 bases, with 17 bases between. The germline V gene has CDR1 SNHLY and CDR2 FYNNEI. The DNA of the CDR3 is TGTGCCAGCAGTGACCGGGCAGGGGGGCCCCAAAACATTCAGTACTTC. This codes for CASSDRAGGPQNIQYF.

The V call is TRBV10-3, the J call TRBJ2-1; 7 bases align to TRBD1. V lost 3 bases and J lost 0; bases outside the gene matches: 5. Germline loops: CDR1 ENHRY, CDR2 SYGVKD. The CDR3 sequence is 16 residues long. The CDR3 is CAISEAGTASYNEQFF. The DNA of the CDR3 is TGTGCCATCAGTGAAGCCGGGACAGCCTCCTACAATGAGCAGTTCTTC.

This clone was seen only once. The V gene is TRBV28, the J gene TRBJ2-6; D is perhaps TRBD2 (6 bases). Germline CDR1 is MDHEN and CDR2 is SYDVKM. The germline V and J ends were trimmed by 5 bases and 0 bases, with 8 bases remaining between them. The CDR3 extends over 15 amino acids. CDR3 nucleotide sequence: TGTGCCAGCAGTCCCGGGAGCTCTGGGGCCAACGTCCTGACTTTC. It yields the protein CASSPGSSGANVLTF.

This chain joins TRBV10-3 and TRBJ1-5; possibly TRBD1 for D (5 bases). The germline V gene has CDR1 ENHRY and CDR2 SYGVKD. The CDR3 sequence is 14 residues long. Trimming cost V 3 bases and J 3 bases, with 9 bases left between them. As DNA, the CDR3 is TGTGCCATCAGTGATGGGGGGTACAATCAGCCCCAGCATTTT. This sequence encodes CAISDGGYNQPQHF.